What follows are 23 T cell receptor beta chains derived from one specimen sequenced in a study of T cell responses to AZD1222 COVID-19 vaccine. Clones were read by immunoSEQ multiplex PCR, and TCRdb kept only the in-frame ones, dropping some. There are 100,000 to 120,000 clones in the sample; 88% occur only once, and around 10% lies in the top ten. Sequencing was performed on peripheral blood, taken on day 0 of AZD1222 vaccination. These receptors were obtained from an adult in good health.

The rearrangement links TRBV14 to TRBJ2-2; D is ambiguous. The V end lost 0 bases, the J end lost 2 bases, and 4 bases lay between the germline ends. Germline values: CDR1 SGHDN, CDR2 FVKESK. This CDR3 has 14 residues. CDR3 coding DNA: TGTGCCAGCAGCCAAGAGAGAAACACCGGGGAGCTGTTTTTT. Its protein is CASSQERNTGELFF.

CDR3 protein: CASSRDRGNYGYTF. CDR3 DNA sequence: TGTGCCAGCAGCCGTGACAGGGGGAACTATGGCTACACCTTC. The chain combines TRBV5-6 with TRBJ1-2; 9 bases align to TRBD1. Germline V lookup: CDR1 SGHDT, CDR2 YYEEEE. The CDR3 spans 14 residues. The V gene end was trimmed by 4 bases and the J gene end by 2 bases; junction bases not matched to a gene: 3.

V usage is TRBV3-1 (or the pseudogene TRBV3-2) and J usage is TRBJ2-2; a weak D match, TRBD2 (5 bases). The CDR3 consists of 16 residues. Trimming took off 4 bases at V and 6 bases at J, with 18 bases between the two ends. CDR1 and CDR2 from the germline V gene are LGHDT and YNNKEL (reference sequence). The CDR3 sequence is CASSPPPLGSSGELFF. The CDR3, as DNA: TGTGCCAGCAGCCCTCCCCCACTAGGTTCCTCCGGGGAGCTGTTTTTT.

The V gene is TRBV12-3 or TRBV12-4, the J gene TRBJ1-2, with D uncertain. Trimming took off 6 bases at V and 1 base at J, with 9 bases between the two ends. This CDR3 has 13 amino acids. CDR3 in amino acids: CASSPTHNYGYTF. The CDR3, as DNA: TGTGCCAGCAGCCCAACCCATAACTATGGCTACACCTTC.

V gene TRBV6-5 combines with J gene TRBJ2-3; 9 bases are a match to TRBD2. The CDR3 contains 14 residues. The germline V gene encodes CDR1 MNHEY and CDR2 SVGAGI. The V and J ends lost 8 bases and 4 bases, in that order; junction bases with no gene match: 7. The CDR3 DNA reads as TGTGCCAGCCCCCCCGCGGGAGGGCCAGATACGCAGTATTTT. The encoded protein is CASPPAGGPDTQYF.

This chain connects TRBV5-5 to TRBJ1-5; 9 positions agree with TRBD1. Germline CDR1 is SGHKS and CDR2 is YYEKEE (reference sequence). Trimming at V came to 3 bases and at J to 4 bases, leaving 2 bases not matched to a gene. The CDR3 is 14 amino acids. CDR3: CASSSGTGNQPQHF. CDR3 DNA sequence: TGTGCCAGCAGCTCCGGGACAGGGAATCAGCCCCAGCATTTT.

CDR3 loop: CASSEERTLEAFF. The CDR3 bases are TGTGCCAGCAGTGAAGAGAGGACACTTGAAGCTTTCTTT. The rearrangement joins TRBV2 to TRBJ1-1; possibly TRBD1 for D (5 bases). Germline V gene sequence: CDR1 SNHLY, CDR2 FYNNEI. The CDR3 extends over 13 amino acids. V was shortened by 1 base and J by 7 bases, with 10 bases between the two germline ends.

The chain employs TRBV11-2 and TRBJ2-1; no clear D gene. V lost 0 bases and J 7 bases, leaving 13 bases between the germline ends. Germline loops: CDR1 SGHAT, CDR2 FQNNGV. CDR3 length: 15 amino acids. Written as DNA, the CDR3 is TGTGCCAGCAGCTTAGAGGGCGGTTTTAGGAATGAGCAGTTCTTC. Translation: CASSLEGGFRNEQFF.

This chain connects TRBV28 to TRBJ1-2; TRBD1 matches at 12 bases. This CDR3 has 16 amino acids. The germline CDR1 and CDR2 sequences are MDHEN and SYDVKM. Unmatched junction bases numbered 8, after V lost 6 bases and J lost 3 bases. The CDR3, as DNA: TGTGCCAGCAGACTTCCGGGACAGGGGGCCTACTATGGCTACACCTTC. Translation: CASRLPGQGAYYGYTF.

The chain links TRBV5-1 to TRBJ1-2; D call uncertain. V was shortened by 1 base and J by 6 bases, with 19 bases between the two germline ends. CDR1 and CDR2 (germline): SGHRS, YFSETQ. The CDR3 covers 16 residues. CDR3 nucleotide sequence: TGCGCCAGCAGCTTGAACAGTCAACTAACGAGGGATGGCTACACCTTC. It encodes CASSLNSQLTRDGYTF. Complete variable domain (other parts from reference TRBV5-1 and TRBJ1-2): KAGVTQTPRYLIKTRGQQVTLSCSPISGHRSVSWYQQTPGQGLQFLFEYFSETQRNKGNFPGRFSGRQFSNSRSEMNVSTLELGDSALYLCASSLNSQLTRDGYTFGSGTRLTVV.

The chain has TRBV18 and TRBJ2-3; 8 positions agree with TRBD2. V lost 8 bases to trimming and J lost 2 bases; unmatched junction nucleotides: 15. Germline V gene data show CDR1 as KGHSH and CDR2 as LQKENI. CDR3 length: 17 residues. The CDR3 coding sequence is TGTGCCAGCCATCCCCTCGTTGCGGGAGGCCTCACAGATACGCAGTATTTT. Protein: CASHPLVAGGLTDTQYF.

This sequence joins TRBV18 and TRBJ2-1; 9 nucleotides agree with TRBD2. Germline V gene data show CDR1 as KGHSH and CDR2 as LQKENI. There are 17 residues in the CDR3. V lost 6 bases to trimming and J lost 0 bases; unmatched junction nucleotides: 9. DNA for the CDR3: TGTGCCAGCTCCCCAAAACTAGCGGGTAGCTCCTACAATGAGCAGTTCTTC. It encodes CASSPKLAGSSYNEQFF.

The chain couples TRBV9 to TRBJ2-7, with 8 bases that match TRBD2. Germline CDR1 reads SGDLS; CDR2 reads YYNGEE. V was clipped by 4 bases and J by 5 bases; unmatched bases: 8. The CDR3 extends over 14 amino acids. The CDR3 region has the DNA TGTGCCAGCAGCCCCTTAGCGGGGAGGGACGAGCAGTACTTC. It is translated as CASSPLAGRDEQYF.

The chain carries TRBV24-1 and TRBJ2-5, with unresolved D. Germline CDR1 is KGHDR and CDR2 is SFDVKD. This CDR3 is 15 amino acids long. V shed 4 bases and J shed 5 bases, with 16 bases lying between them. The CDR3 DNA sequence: TGTGCCACCAGTGACCGGATTCGATCTGGGGAGACCCAGTACTTC. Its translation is CATSDRIRSGETQYF.

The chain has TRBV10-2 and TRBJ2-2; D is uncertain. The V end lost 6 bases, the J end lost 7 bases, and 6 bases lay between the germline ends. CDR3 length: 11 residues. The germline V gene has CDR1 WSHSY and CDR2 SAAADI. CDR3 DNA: TGCGCCAGCAGATTGGTCGGGGAGCTGTTTTTT. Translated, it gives CASRLVGELFF.

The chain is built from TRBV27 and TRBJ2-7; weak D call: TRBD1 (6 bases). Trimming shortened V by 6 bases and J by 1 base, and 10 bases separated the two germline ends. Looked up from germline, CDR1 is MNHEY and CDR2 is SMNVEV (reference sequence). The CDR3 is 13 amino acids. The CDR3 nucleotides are TGTGCCAGCAGGGGACACTCATCCTACGAGCAGTACTTC. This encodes CASRGHSSYEQYF.

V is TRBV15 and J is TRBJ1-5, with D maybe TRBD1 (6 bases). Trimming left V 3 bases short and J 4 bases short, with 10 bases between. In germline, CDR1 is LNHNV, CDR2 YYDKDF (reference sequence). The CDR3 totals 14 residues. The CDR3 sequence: CATSSGTINQPQHF. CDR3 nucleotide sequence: TGTGCCACCAGCAGCGGGACAATTAATCAGCCCCAGCATTTT.

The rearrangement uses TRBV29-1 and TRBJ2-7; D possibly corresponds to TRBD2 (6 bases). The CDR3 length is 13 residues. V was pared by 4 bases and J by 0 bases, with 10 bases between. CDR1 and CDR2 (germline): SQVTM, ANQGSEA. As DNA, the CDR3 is TGCAGCGTTGGGCGGGAAAGCTCCTACGAGCAGTACTTC. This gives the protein CSVGRESSYEQYF.

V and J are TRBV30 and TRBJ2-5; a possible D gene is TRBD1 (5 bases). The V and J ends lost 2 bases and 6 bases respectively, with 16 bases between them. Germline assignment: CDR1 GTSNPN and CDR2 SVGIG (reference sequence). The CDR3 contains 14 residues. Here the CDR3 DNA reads TGTGCCTGGAGTCCACAGGAGAATCCCAAGACCCAGTACTTC. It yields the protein CAWSPQENPKTQYF.

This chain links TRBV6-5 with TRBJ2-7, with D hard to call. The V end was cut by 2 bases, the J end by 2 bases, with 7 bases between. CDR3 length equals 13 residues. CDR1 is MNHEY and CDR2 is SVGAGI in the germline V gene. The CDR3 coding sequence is TGTGCCAGCAGTTACGACGGAGCCTACGAGCAGTACTTC. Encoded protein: CASSYDGAYEQYF.

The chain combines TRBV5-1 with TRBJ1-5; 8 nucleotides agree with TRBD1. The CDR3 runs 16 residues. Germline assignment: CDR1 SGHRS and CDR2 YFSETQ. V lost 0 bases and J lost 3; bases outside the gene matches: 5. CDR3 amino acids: CASSLDQGAPNQPQHF. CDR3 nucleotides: TGCGCCAGCAGCTTGGATCAGGGGGCCCCCAATCAGCCCCAGCATTTT.

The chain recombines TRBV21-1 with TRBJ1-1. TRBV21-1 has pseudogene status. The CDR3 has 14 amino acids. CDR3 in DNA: TGTGCCAGCAGCAAAGGGATGGGGGACACTGAAGCTTTCTTT. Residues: CASSKGMGDTEAFF.

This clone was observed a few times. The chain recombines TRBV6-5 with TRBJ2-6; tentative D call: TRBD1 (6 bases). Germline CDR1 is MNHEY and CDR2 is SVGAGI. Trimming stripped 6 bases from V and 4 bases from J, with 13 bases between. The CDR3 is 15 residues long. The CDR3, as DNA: TGTGCCAGCAGACACAGGGATTTAGGGGCCAACGTCCTGACTTTC. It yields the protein CASRHRDLGANVLTF.